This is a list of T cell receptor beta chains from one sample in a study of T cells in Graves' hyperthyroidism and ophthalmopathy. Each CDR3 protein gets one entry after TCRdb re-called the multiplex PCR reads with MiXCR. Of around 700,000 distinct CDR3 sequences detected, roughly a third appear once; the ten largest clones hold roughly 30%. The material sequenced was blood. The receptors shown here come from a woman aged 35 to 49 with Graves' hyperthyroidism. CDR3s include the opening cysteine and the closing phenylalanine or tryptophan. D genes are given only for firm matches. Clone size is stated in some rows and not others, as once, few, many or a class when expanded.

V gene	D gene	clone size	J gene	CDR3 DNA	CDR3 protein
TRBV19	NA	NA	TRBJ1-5	TGTGCCAGTAGTATACCCCAGCATTTT	CASSIPQHF
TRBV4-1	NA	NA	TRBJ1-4	TGTGCCAGCAGCCAAGATAAAGGGGGTGGTGAAAAACTGTTTTTT	CASSQDKGGGEKLFF
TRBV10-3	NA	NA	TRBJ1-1	TGTGCCAGCAGTTATCTCCAGGGCCATGAAGCTTTCTTT	CASSYLQGHEAFF
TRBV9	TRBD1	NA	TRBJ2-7	TGTGCCAGCAGCGTCGGACAGGTAGGCGAGCAGTACTTC	CASSVGQVGEQYF
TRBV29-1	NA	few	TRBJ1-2	TGCAGCGTTGGTAGATCCTCCGTGTCGGTCGGCTACACCTTC	CSVGRSSVSVGYTF
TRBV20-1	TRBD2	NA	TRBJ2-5	TGCAGTGCCGGGATGCCGGGACTAGCGGGAGGGGGGGAGACCCAGTACTTC	CSAGMPGLAGGGETQYF
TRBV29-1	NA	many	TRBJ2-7	TGCAGCGTTGGGGTTATGTCCGAGCAGTACTTC	CSVGVMSEQYF
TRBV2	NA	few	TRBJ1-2	TGTGCCAGCAGGGTACGGACGGACTATGGCTACACCTTC	CASRVRTDYGYTF
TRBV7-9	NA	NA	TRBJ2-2	TGTGCCAGCCGCGGGGACTTAGACACCGGGGAGCTGTTTTTT	CASRGDLDTGELFF
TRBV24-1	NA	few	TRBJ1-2	TGTGCCACCAGTGAGGCCAGAGTGGACTATGGCTACACCTTC	CATSEARVDYGYTF
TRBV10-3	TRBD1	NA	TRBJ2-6	TGTGCCATCCGGGACAGCCTCCTCCCTGGGGCCAACGTCCTGACTTTC	CAIRDSLLPGANVLTF
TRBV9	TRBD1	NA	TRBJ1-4	TGTGCCAGCCGCGGGACAGGGGTTGAAAAACTGTTTTTT	CASRGTGVEKLFF
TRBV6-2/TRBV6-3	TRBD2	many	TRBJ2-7	TGTGCCAGCACTTTAGCGGGAGGGACGTACGAGCAGTACTTC	CASTLAGGTYEQYF
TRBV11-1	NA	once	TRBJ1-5	TGTGCCAGCAGCTTAGTCGCCCCGAATGCCCAGCCCCAGCATTTT	CASSLVAPNAQPQHF
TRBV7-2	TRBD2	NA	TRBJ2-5	TGTGCCAGCAGCACGGGAGGAATTCAAGAGACCCAGTACTTC	CASSTGGIQETQYF
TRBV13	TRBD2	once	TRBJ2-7	TGTGCCAGCAGCGCCTCGGGACTAGCGGGGACCTACGAGCAGTACTTC	CASSASGLAGTYEQYF
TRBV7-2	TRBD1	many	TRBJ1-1	TGTGCCAGCAGCCTAGGGGGCGGCCCCACTGAAGCTTTCTTT	CASSLGGGPTEAFF
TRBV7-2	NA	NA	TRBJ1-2	TGTGCCAGCAGCCAACCTCCCACAGAACCTATGCTAGGCTATGGCTACACCTTC	CASSQPPTEPMLGYGYTF
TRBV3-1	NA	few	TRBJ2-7	TGTGCCAGCAGCCAAGATTTGAGGTACGAGCAGTACTTC	CASSQDLRYEQYF
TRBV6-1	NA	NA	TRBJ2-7	TGTGCCAGCAGCTCCGTACGAAACTCCTACGAGCAGTACTTC	CASSSVRNSYEQYF
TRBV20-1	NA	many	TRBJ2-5	TGCAGTGCTAGGAACAGTCAAGAGACCCAGTACTTC	CSARNSQETQYF
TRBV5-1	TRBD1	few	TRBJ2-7	TGCGCCAGCAGCTTGGTCCCGGGACAGGGTAACTACGAGCAGTACTTC	CASSLVPGQGNYEQYF
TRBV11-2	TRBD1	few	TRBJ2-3	TGTGCCAGCAGCCAAGACGCCAGGGGGTTGACGCAGTATTTT	CASSQDARGLTQYF
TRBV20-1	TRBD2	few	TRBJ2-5	TGCAGTGCTTCTGCTGACCGACTAGCTCGCCAAGAGACCCAGTACTTC	CSASADRLARQETQYF
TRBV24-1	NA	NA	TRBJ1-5	TGTGCCACCAGTGATTTTTCAGGGGCAAGCAATCAGCCCCAGCATTTT	CATSDFSGASNQPQHF
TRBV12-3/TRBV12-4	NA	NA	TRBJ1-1	TGTGCCAGCAGCCTTCTAAGGTACACTGAAGCTTTCTTT	CASSLLRYTEAFF
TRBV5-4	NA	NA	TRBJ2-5	TGTGCCAGCAGCTTGTCGACTACGGTCTCGGGAGAGACCCAGTACTTC	CASSLSTTVSGETQYF
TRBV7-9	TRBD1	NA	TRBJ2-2	TGTGCCAGCAGCTCAAGGGACAGGGCCGGCACCGGGGAGCTGTTTTTT	CASSSRDRAGTGELFF
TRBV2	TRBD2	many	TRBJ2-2	TGTGCCAGCAGTGATCTAGCGGGGGGCATCCGGGAGCTGTTTTTT	CASSDLAGGIRELFF
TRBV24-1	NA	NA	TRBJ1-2	TGTGCCACCAGTGAACCCGGGAGCAACTATGGCTACACCTTC	CATSEPGSNYGYTF
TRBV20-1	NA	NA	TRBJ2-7	TGCAGTGCTCATTGGACGAGCAATGAGCAGTACTTC	CSAHWTSNEQYF
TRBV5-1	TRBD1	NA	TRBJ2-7	TGCGCCAGCAGCTTGGTCTCGACAGGGGTCGAGGAGCAGTACTTC	CASSLVSTGVEEQYF
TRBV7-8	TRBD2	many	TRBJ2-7	TGTGCCAGCAGCTCCCGGGCCAGCGGGGGTGGCGAGCAGTACTTC	CASSSRASGGGEQYF
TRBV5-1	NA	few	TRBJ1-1	TGCGCCAGCAGCCCTCTCAGGGCGGGCAGCACTGAAGCTTTCTTT	CASSPLRAGSTEAFF
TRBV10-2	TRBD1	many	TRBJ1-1	TGCGCCAGCAGGACCGGGACAGGGGGCGTTTTCCTCAGAGACACTGAAGCTTTCTTT	CASRTGTGGVFLRDTEAFF
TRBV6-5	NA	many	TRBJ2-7	TGTGCCAGCGGAGGAGAAGGGACCTACGAGCAGTACTTC	CASGGEGTYEQYF
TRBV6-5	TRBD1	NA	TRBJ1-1	TGTGCCAGCAGTACTCCGACAGGGTCCCCCACTGAAGCTTTCTTT	CASSTPTGSPTEAFF
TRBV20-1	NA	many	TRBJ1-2	TGCAGTGCTAGAGATGACCGACGGGACTATGGCTACACCTTC	CSARDDRRDYGYTF
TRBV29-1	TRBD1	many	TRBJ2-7	TGCAGCGTCGGCGGGACAGGGTTCAGTTACTACGAGCAGTACTTC	CSVGGTGFSYYEQYF
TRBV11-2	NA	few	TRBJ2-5	TGTGCCAGCAGCGCCATGGACGGAATAGAAGAGACCCAGTACTTC	CASSAMDGIEETQYF
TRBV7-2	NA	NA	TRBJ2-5	TGTGCCAGCCATTCCGTAGCCGGGGAGACCCAGTACTTC	CASHSVAGETQYF
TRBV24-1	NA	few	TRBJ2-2	TGTGCCACCAAGGAGAACACCGGGGAGCTGTTTTTT	CATKENTGELFF
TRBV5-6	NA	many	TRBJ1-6	TGTGCCAGCAGCGCGTACTATAATTCACCCCTCCACTTT	CASSAYYNSPLHF
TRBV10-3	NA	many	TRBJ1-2	TGTGCCATCAGTGATTATGTGAGGGACCGCTATGGCTACACCTTC	CAISDYVRDRYGYTF
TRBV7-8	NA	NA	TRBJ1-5	TGTGCCAGCAGTTTCGGGGGCGCGGAGCAGCCCCAGCATTTT	CASSFGGAEQPQHF
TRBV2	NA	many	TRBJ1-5	TGTGCCAGCAGTCCGAAGGGGTTGGGCAATCAGCCCCAGCATTTT	CASSPKGLGNQPQHF
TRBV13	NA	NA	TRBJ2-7	TGTGCCAGCAGCCGTACAGGGCTCGAGCAGTACTTC	CASSRTGLEQYF
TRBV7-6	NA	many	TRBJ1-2	TGTGCCAGCAGCCCCGGGGGGGCGGGGGCTGGCTACACCTTC	CASSPGGAGAGYTF
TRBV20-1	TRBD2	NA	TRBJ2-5	TGCAGTGCTATGGGGCTAGCGGGGGTCGACCAGACCCAGTACTTC	CSAMGLAGVDQTQYF
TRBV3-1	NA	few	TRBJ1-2	TGTGCCAGCAACGGAGGGGGGCCTGGCTACACCTTC	CASNGGGPGYTF
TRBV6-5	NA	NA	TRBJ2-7	TGTGCCAGCGGGGACGGCTACGAGCAGTACTTC	CASGDGYEQYF
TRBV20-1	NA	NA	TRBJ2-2	TGCAGTGCTAGAGCTGCCGGCCGTCCGACCGGGGAGCTGTTTTTT	CSARAAGRPTGELFF
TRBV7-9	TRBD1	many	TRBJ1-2	TGTGCCAGCAGCTTCGCCGACAGGGAGGATGGCTACACCTTC	CASSFADREDGYTF
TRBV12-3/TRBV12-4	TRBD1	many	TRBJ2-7	TGTGCCAGTCGGGACAGGGGGCTCTACGAGCAGTACTTC	CASRDRGLYEQYF
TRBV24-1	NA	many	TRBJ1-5	TGTGCCACCAGTGATCCACGGGGAGCCCAGCATTTT	CATSDPRGAQHF